This passage covers 30 T cell receptor beta chains from one sample sequenced in a study of T cells expressing NK-cell markers. From the 5' RACE reads, TCRdb lists one entry per CDR3 protein and no DNA. This sample's clone table lists about 260,000 distinct CDR3 sequences. Sequenced: blood T cells: a sorted CD56 or NKG2C T cell subset, CD4+ or CD8+ T cells, or bulk PBMC T cells (not recorded which). These receptor sequences come from a woman between 18 and 69 years old in good health.

V gene TRBV29-1 combines with J gene TRBJ1-4; the D gene TCRdb calls, TRBD1, cannot be checked with no DNA. The CDR3 runs to 14 residues. Per germline, CDR1 SQVTM and CDR2 ANQGSEA. The CDR3: CSVEGAGGDEKLFF.

The genes are TRBV27 and TRBJ2-1; TCRdb's D call, TRBD2, is unchecked because there is no DNA. Germline lookup yields CDR1 MNHEY and CDR2 SMNVEV (reference sequence). This CDR3 contains 14 residues. CDR3 sequence reads: CASSFADYNNEQFF.

V usage is TRBV18 and J usage is TRBJ2-5; the D call of TRBD1 rests on TCRdb alone, since no DNA is present to check it. CDR1 and CDR2 from the germline V gene are KGHSH and LQKENI. This CDR3 comprises 15 residues. The chain's CDR3 is CASSPQQGPQETQYF.

This rearrangement joins TRBV2 to TRBJ2-3; the D call from TCRdb, TRBD2, cannot be confirmed without DNA. The CDR3 contains 15 residues. From germline, CDR1 is SNHLY and CDR2 FYNNEI. CDR3 region: CASSVTSGITDTQYF. The full variable domain, with the rest looked up from reference TRBV2 and TRBJ2-3, is EPEVTQTPSHQVTQMGQEVILRCVPISNHLYFYWYRQILGQKVEFLVSFYNNEISEKSEIFDDQFSVERPDGSNFTLKIRSTKLEDSAMYFCASSVTSGITDTQYFGPGTRLTVL.

This CDR3 is CASSFSGSSYNEQFF. The chain employs TRBV5-6 and TRBJ2-1; the TCRdb call, TRBD2, lacks DNA for checking. Germline CDR1 SGHDT, CDR2 YYEEEE. CDR3 size: 15 residues.

The genes are TRBV4-2 and TRBJ1-4; TCRdb returns TRBD1, unconfirmable since there is no DNA. CDR3 length equals 15 residues. Germline loops: CDR1 LGHNA, CDR2 YNFKEQ. CDR3 sequence: CASSQERGGDEKLFF.

The rearrangement links TRBV20-1 to TRBJ2-1; there is no DNA to check the TCRdb D call of TRBD1. Germline V gives CDR1 DFQATT, CDR2 SNEGSKA (reference sequence). This CDR3 contains 14 residues. CDR3 region: CSAPQGSSYNEQFF.

This rearrangement joins TRBV12-3 or TRBV12-4 to TRBJ1-2; TCRdb's assignment of TRBD1 cannot be checked, as there is no DNA. The CDR3 is made up of 15 amino acids. The CDR3 here is CASRPTGSLNYGYTF.

V and J are TRBV6-5 and TRBJ1-1; TCRdb gives TRBD1 as the D gene, but with no DNA this cannot be confirmed. This CDR3 spans 14 amino acids. Germline lookup yields CDR1 MNHEY and CDR2 SVGAGI. CDR3 amino acids: CASMFPRKGTEAFF.

The rearrangement joins TRBV7-2 to TRBJ1-1; TCRdb names TRBD1, which stays unverified in the absence of DNA. CDR1 and CDR2 (germline): SGHTA, FQGNSA. This CDR3 is built from 15 residues. The CDR3 protein is CASRLGPTGRAEAFF.

This chain joins TRBV7-2 and TRBJ1-3; TCRdb's D gene call, TRBD1, goes unchecked for lack of DNA. Germline V gives CDR1 SGHTA, CDR2 FQGNSA. The CDR3 length is 16 residues. This chain's CDR3 is CASSVGGVGSGNTIYF.

The rearrangement uses TRBV5-1 and TRBJ1-1; TCRdb gives TRBD1 as the D gene, but with no DNA this cannot be confirmed. Germline loops: CDR1 SGHRS, CDR2 YFSETQ. CDR3 length: 14 residues. CDR3 in amino acids: CASQSVPANTEAFF.

The chain combines TRBV4-3 with TRBJ2-2; TCRdb selects TRBD1, and the lack of DNA leaves this call unchecked. This CDR3 contains 16 residues. Per the germline V gene, CDR1 is LGHNA and CDR2 is YSLEER. The CDR3 loop is CASSPRAGANTGELFF.

The chain carries TRBV25-1 and TRBJ1-1. CDR1 and CDR2 from the germline V gene are MGHDK and SYGVNS. The CDR3 covers 14 residues. The chain's CDR3 is CASSDLSFGTEAFF.

The chain joins TRBV13 to TRBJ2-7; lacking DNA, the TRBD2 call made by TCRdb goes unchecked. This CDR3 contains 14 residues. CDR1 is PRHDT and CDR2 is FYEKMQ in the germline V gene (reference sequence). Here the CDR3 reads CASSPPGTKYEQYF.

The chain carries TRBV12-3 or TRBV12-4 and TRBJ2-5; there is no DNA to check the TCRdb D call of TRBD1. This CDR3 has 15 amino acids. The chain's CDR3 is CASSFRTGGLETQYF.

The chain couples TRBV7-2 to TRBJ1-6. The CDR3 is made up of 12 amino acids. The V gene's germline CDR1 is SGHTA and CDR2 FQGNSA. The CDR3 reads CASSTGFSPLHF.

This rearrangement joins TRBV7-2 to TRBJ2-5; the D call from TCRdb, TRBD1, cannot be confirmed without DNA. The CDR3 consists of 15 residues. The germline V gene encodes CDR1 SGHTA and CDR2 FQGNSA. CDR3 region: CASSSKGGTGETQYF.

The rearrangement uses TRBV5-6 and TRBJ2-1; TCRdb selects TRBD2, and the lack of DNA leaves this call unchecked. Germline assignment: CDR1 SGHDT and CDR2 YYEEEE. The CDR3 consists of 16 residues. The CDR3 region is CASSTRLAGFLYEQFF.

The chain combines TRBV12-3 or TRBV12-4 with TRBJ1-1. The length of the CDR3 is 15 residues. CDR3 sequence: CASSPVLLGNTEAFF.

The genes are TRBV28 and TRBJ1-6. Per germline, CDR1 MDHEN and CDR2 SYDVKM. This CDR3 has 12 residues. CDR3 in amino acids: CASNTFSAPLHF.

The rearrangement uses TRBV12-3 or TRBV12-4 and TRBJ1-5; TCRdb selects TRBD1, and the lack of DNA leaves this call unchecked. There are 15 residues in the CDR3. CDR3 in amino acids: CASKLSGAGNQPQHF.

The chain links TRBV20-1 to TRBJ2-3; TCRdb lists TRBD1, though no DNA is available to test this call. Looked up from germline, CDR1 is DFQATT and CDR2 is SNEGSKA (reference sequence). The CDR3 totals 14 residues. CDR3: CSARLRISTDTQYF.

The chain uses TRBV5-5 and TRBJ1-4; the D gene TCRdb calls, TRBD1, cannot be checked with no DNA. This CDR3 is built from 17 residues. CDR1 and CDR2 from the germline V gene are SGHKS and YYEKEE (reference sequence). CDR3 loop: CASSLAWGQGARGKLFF.

The chain combines TRBV4-3 with TRBJ2-3; as DNA is missing, the TRBD1 call by TCRdb cannot be tested. The CDR3 totals 18 residues. Germline V CDR1 and CDR2: LGHNA, YSLEER. This CDR3 reads CASSQDPKQGLGTDTQYF.

The CDR3 is CASSSGGRQRMNTEAFF. This chain connects TRBV6-5 to TRBJ1-1. Per the germline V gene, CDR1 is MNHEY and CDR2 is SVGAGI. This CDR3 is built from 17 residues.

This chain links TRBV12-3 or TRBV12-4 with TRBJ2-3; no DNA is available, so the TRBD1 call from TCRdb remains unchecked. The CDR3 is made up of 20 amino acids. CDR3 sequence reads: CASSLSRTSGEVGKTDTQYF.

The chain employs TRBV30 and TRBJ1-1. Per the germline V gene, CDR1 is GTSNPN and CDR2 is SVGIG (reference sequence). The CDR3 contains 13 residues. The chain's CDR3 is CAWGEEGVTEAFF.

The J gene is TRBJ1-2, the V gene TRBV9. The germline V gene has CDR1 SGDLS and CDR2 YYNGEE. The CDR3 is 15 amino acids. The CDR3 loop is CASSAETAGGYGYTF.

The chain is built from TRBV4-3 and TRBJ1-1; TCRdb's assignment of TRBD1 cannot be checked, as there is no DNA. The CDR3 runs 15 residues. Germline CDR1 and CDR2: LGHNA and YSLEER. The CDR3 loop reads CASSQEYLAGGAAFF.